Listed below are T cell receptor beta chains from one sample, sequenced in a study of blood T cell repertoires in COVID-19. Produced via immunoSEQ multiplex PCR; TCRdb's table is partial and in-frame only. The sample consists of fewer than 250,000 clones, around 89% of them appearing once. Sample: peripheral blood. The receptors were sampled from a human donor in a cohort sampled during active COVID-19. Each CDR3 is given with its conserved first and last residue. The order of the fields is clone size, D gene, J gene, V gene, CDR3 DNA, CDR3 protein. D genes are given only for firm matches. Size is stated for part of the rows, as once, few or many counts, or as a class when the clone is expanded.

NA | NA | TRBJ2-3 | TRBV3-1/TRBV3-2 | TGTGCCAGCAGCCAATCGGGGGTTAGCACAGATACGCAGTATTTT | CASSQSGVSTDTQYF
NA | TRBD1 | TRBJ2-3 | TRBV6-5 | TGTGCCAGCAGTCGGGGACAGATCACAGATACGCAGTATTTT | CASSRGQITDTQYF
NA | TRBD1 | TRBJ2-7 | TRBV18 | TGTGCCAGCTCGTCCAGACAGGGGGAAATATACGAGCAGTACTTC | CASSSRQGEIYEQYF
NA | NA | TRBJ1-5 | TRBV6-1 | TGTGCCAGCAGTGAAGTAAGAGGGGGGGATCAGCCCCAGCATTTT | CASSEVRGGDQPQHF
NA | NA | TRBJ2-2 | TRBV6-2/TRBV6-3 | TGTGCCAGCAGTGACGGCAGGACGAACACCGGGGAGCTGTTTTTT | CASSDGRTNTGELFF
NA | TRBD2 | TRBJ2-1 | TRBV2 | TGTGCCAGCAGTGTGAGCGGGAGGGATAATGAGCAGTTCTTC | CASSVSGRDNEQFF
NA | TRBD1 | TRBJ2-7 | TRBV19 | TGTGCCAGTAGTATGGCGACCGGGACAGGGGGCTACGAGCAGTACTTC | CASSMATGTGGYEQYF
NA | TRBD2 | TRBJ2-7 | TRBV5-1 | TGCGCCAGCAGTAACGGGAGGCAGGACGGGGAGCAGTACTTC | CASSNGRQDGEQYF
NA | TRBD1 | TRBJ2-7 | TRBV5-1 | TGCGCCAGCAGCTTGACTACAGGGGGCTTCTACGAGCAGTACTTC | CASSLTTGGFYEQYF
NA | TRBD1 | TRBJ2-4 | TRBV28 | TGTGCCAGCAGTTCCGGACAGGGGATGGACATTCAGTACTTC | CASSSGQGMDIQYF
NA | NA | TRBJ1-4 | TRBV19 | TGTGCCAGTATGGGTCGGGGGATTGTCAGCGAAAAACTGTTTTTT | CASMGRGIVSEKLFF
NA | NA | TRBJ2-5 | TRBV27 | TGTGCCAGCAGTGGCCGGGACTTTCAAGAGACCCAGTACTTC | CASSGRDFQETQYF
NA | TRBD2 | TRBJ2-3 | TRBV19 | TGTGCCAGTAGTGGTAGCGGGACAGATACGCAGTATTTT | CASSGSGTDTQYF
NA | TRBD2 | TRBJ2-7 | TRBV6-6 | TGTGCCAGCAGTACCGGGACTAGCGGGAGATACGAGCAGTACTTC | CASSTGTSGRYEQYF
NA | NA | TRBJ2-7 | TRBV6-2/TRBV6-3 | TGTGCCAGCAGTTCTCCGGGACTCCCAGATTACGAGCAGTACTTC | CASSSPGLPDYEQYF
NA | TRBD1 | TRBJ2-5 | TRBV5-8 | TGTGCCAGCAGCTTGAACAGGGGTAAACAAGAGACCCAGTACTTC | CASSLNRGKQETQYF
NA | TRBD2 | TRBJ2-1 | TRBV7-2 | TGTGCCAGCAGCTTGAGCGGCGGGGGGGCGAATGAGCAGTTCTTC | CASSLSGGGANEQFF
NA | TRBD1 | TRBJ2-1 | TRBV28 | TGTGCCAGCAGTTTTCTGGACAGGAATCAGTTCTTC | CASSFLDRNQFF
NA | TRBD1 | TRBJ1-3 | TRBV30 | TGTGCCTGGGGGGACAGGGATCTCTCTGGAAACACCATATATTTT | CAWGDRDLSGNTIYF
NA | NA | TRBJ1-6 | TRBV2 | TGTGCCAGCAGTGAATTGGGGGGGGGAAATTCACCCCTCCACTTT | CASSELGGGNSPLHF
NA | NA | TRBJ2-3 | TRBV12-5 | TGTGCTAGTGCCCCCAGCGGCTACACAGATACGCAGTATTTT | CASAPSGYTDTQYF
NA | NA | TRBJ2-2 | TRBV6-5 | TGTGCCAGCACCGAGGGGAGGGGGGAGCTGTTTTTT | CASTEGRGELFF
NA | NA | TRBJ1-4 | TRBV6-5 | TGTGCCAGCAGTTACTTAGGTCTCCGCGGGTCTGAAAAACTGTTTTTT | CASSYLGLRGSEKLFF
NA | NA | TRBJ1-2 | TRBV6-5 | TGTGCCAGCAGTTACTCTGGACAGACTAACTATGGCTACACCTTC | CASSYSGQTNYGYTF
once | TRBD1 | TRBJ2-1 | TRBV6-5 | TGTGCCAGCAGGAAGCTCCCGGGACAGGGAGACGAGCAGTTCTTC | CASRKLPGQGDEQFF
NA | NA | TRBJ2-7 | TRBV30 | TGTGCCTGGAGTCCTAACAGGGACGAGCAGTACTTC | CAWSPNRDEQYF